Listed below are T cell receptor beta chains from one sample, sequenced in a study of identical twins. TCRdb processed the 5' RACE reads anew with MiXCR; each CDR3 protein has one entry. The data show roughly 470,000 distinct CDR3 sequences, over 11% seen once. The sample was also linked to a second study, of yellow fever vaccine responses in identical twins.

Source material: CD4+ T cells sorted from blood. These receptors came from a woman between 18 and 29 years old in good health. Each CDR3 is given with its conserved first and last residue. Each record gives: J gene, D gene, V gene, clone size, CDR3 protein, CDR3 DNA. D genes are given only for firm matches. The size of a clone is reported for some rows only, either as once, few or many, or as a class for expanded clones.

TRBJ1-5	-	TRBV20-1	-	CSARAGPGQPQHF	TGCAGTGCTAGAGCAGGACCGGGTCAGCCCCAGCATTTT
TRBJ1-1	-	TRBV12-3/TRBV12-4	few	CASSSQVGRGAFF	TGTGCCAGCAGTTCGCAAGTGGGGCGAGGAGCTTTCTTT
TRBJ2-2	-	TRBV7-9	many	CASSPSAGIGGELFF	TGTGCCAGCAGCCCAAGTGCCGGGATTGGCGGGGAGCTGTTTTTT
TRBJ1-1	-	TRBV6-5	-	CASRREGEAFF	TGTGCCAGCAGGAGGGAAGGGGAGGCTTTCTTT
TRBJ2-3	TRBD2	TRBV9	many	CASSVVAGEPTDTQYF	TGTGCCAGCAGCGTAGTAGCGGGAGAACCCACAGATACGCAGTATTTT
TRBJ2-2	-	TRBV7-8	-	CASSLGAGRFGVSGELFF	TGTGCCAGCAGCTTAGGCGCAGGCAGGTTCGGCGTAAGCGGGGAGCTGTTTTTT
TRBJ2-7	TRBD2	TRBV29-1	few	CSVVTGGNEQYF	TGCAGCGTTGTGACCGGGGGGAACGAGCAGTACTTC
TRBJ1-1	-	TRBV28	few	CASSSEIGEDTEAFF	TGTGCCAGCAGTTCCGAAATCGGCGAGGACACTGAAGCTTTCTTT
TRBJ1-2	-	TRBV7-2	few	CASSGSGAGYGYTF	TGTGCCAGCAGCGGGTCAGGGGCGGGGTATGGCTACACCTTC
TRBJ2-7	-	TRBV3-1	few	CASSHQAQSYEQYF	TGTGCCAGCAGCCATCAGGCCCAGTCCTACGAGCAGTACTTC
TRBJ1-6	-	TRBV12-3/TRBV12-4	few	CASGGQKNSPLHF	TGTGCCAGCGGAGGACAGAAGAATTCACCCCTCCACTTT
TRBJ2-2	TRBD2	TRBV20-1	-	CSARDPTSGGVNTGELFF	TGCAGTGCTAGAGATCCCACTAGCGGGGGAGTCAACACCGGGGAGCTGTTTTTT
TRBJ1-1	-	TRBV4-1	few	CASSPPNRANTEAFF	TGCGCCAGCAGCCCCCCGAACAGGGCGAACACTGAAGCTTTCTTT
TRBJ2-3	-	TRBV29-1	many	CSVEGSPDTQYF	TGCAGCGTTGAGGGCAGCCCAGATACGCAGTATTTT
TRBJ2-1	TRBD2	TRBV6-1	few	CASKPGLAQPEQFF	TGTGCCAGCAAACCGGGACTAGCGCAACCAGAGCAGTTCTTC
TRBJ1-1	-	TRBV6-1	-	CASEGKGNTEAFF	TGTGCCAGTGAGGGGAAGGGGAACACTGAAGCTTTCTTT
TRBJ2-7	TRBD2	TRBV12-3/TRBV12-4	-	CASSSSGSSHEQYF	TGTGCCAGCAGCAGTAGCGGGAGTTCCCACGAGCAGTACTTC
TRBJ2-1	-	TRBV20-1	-	CSAATDMDEQFF	TGCAGTGCCGCCACCGATATGGATGAGCAGTTCTTC
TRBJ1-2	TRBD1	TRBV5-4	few	CASRDRRNYGYTF	TGTGCCAGTAGGGACAGGAGAAACTATGGCTACACCTTC
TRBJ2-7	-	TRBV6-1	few	CASSGDRGEQYF	TGTGCCAGCAGTGGGGACCGGGGCGAGCAGTACTTC
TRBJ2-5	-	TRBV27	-	CASSTPGTQETQYF	TGTGCCAGCAGTACGCCAGGGACCCAAGAGACCCAGTACTTC
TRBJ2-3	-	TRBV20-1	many	CSAYPGVPDTQYF	TGCAGTGCTTATCCAGGGGTTCCAGATACGCAGTATTTT
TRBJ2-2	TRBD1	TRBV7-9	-	CASSFGQGFTGELFF	TGTGCCAGCAGCTTTGGACAGGGGTTCACCGGGGAGCTGTTTTTT
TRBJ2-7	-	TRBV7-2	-	CASSFSGPIYEQYF	TGTGCCAGCAGCTTCAGCGGTCCCATCTACGAGCAGTACTTC
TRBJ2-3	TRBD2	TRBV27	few	CASRKGLAADTQYF	TGTGCCAGCAGAAAGGGACTAGCAGCAGATACGCAGTATTTT
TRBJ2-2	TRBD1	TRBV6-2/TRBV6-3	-	CASRMGTGRSGELFF	TGTGCCAGCAGGATGGGGACAGGGAGGTCCGGGGAGCTGTTTTTT
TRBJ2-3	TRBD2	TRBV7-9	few	CASSSMVLAGETDTQYF	TGTGCCAGCAGCTCGATGGTACTGGCGGGAGAGACAGATACGCAGTATTTT
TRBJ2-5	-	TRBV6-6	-	CASRQWETQYF	TGTGCCAGCAGGCAGTGGGAGACCCAGTACTTC
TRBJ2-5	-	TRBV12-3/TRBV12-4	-	CASSPRAPFQETQYF	TGTGCCAGCAGTCCCCGGGCCCCTTTCCAAGAGACCCAGTACTTC
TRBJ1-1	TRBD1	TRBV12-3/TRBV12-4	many	CASSKVGQGAGAFF	TGTGCCAGCAGTAAGGTGGGACAGGGGGCTGGGGCTTTCTTT
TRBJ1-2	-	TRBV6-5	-	CASSYDGQRADYGYTF	TGTGCCAGCAGTTACGATGGACAGCGGGCCGACTATGGCTACACCTTC
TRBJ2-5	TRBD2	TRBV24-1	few	CATSEPTSGAQETQYF	TGTGCCACCAGTGAGCCGACTAGCGGGGCCCAAGAGACCCAGTACTTC
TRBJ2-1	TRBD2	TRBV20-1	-	CSAPSGAGVYNEQFF	TGCAGTGCTCCTAGCGGAGCAGGCGTTTACAATGAGCAGTTCTTC
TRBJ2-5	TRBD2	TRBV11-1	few	CASSLLAGGSIETQYF	TGTGCCAGCAGCTTACTAGCGGGGGGGTCTATCGAGACCCAGTACTTC
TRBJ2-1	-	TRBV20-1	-	CSAVWGNEQFF	TGCAGTGCCGTGTGGGGGAATGAGCAGTTCTTC
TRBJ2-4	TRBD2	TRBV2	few	CASGGGLVKNIQYF	TGTGCCAGCGGCGGGGGACTCGTCAAAAACATTCAGTACTTC
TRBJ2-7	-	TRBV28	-	CASSFPRQRTSYEQYF	TGTGCCAGCAGTTTCCCCCGACAGAGGACAAGCTACGAGCAGTACTTC
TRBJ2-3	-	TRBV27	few	CASSLSRGGISDTQYF	TGTGCCAGCAGTTTATCAAGGGGGGGAATTTCAGATACGCAGTATTTT
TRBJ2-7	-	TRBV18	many	CASSPRDRTYEQYF	TGTGCCAGCTCACCACGCGACCGTACCTACGAGCAGTACTTC
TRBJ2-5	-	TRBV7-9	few	CASSLRRGLFEETQYF	TGTGCCAGCAGCTTGAGGAGGGGACTGTTCGAAGAGACCCAGTACTTC
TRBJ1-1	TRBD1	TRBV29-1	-	CSVVSPGGYTEAFF	TGCAGCGTTGTATCACCAGGGGGCTACACTGAAGCTTTCTTT
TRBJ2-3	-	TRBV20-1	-	CSAYDSRTDTQYF	TGCAGTGCTTATGACTCACGCACAGATACGCAGTATTTT
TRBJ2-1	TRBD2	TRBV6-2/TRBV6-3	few	CASSSRTSPTSSYNEQFF	TGTGCCAGCAGTTCTAGGACTAGCCCCACGAGCTCCTACAATGAGCAGTTCTTC
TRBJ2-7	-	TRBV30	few	CAWRSTGRSEQYF	TGTGCCTGGAGATCCACAGGGCGCTCCGAGCAGTACTTC
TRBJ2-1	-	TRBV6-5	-	CASSYRDPGIYEQFF	TGTGCCAGCAGTTACCGGGACCCGGGCATCTATGAGCAGTTCTTC
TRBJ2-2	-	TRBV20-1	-	CSAKPRRGELFF	TGCAGTGCTAAACCCCGCCGGGGGGAGCTGTTTTTT
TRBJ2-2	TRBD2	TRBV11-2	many	CASSLEGVAGRMNTGELFF	TGTGCCAGCAGCTTAGAAGGCGTAGCGGGAAGGATGAACACCGGGGAGCTGTTTTTT
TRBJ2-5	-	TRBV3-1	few	CASSLRPGTQETQYF	TGTGCCAGCAGCCTACGGCCCGGGACCCAAGAGACCCAGTACTTC
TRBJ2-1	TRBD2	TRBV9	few	CASSVAGGDFLEQFF	TGTGCCAGCAGCGTCGCGGGGGGGGATTTTCTTGAGCAGTTCTTC
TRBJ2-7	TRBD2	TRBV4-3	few	CASSQGLAGLGSGAYEQYF	TGCGCCAGCAGCCAGGGACTAGCGGGACTGGGGAGTGGGGCCTACGAGCAGTACTTC
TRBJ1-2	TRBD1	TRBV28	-	CASRVGDRDPYGYTF	TGTGCCAGCAGGGTAGGGGACAGGGATCCCTATGGCTACACCTTC
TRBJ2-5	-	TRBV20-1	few	CSARGGGVSETQYF	TGCAGTGCTCGAGGGGGTGGGGTGTCAGAGACCCAGTACTTC
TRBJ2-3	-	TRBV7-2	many	CASSPDSWSQYF	TGTGCCAGCAGTCCGGACTCGTGGTCGCAGTATTTT
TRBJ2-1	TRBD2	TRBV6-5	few	CASSYSAGRGGKVNEQFF	TGTGCCAGCAGTTACTCCGCGGGGCGGGGGGGTAAGGTCAATGAGCAGTTCTTC
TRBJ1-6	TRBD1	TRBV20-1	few	CSAAGQKNSPLHF	TGCAGTGCTGCGGGACAGAAGAATTCACCCCTCCACTTT